Each of the 7 T cell receptor beta chains below was sequenced from the same sample in a study of cytomegalovirus exposure and HLA in healthy donors. Primers: 60 Vbeta forward and 13 Jbeta reverse. Assay: immunoSEQ multiplex PCR; the TCRdb copy retains only in-frame clones and omits some. The sample shows 160,000 or so clones, around 77% of them seen only once. The specimen was PBMCs. The origin of the receptors is a man over 45 in good health and CMV-seropositive.

The chain has TRBV6-1 and TRBJ1-2, with D hard to call. The CDR3 runs 13 residues. Deletions cut 7 bases from V and 4 bases from J, with 13 bases between. The germline CDR1 and CDR2 sequences are MNHNS and SASEGT. The CDR3 region has the DNA TGTGCCAGCATCCCAACTGAAAGCTATGGCTACACCTTC. Its protein is CASIPTESYGYTF.

This clone showed up just a few times. The J gene is TRBJ2-1, the V gene TRBV11-2; maybe TRBD1 (5 bases). V was clipped by 3 bases and J by 5 bases, with 8 bases between them. The CDR3 length is 13 residues. Germline V gives CDR1 SGHAT, CDR2 FQNNGV. CDR3 amino acids: CASSLGRNNEQFF. CDR3 nucleotide sequence: TGTGCCAGCAGCTTGGGGCGAAACAATGAGCAGTTCTTC.

As DNA, the CDR3 is TGCGCCAGCAGCCAAGAGCGGAACACCGGGGAGCTGTTTTTT. It encodes CASSQERNTGELFF. The V gene is TRBV4-1, the J gene TRBJ2-2; D uncertain. From germline, CDR1 is MGHRA and CDR2 YSYEKL. V lost 0 bases, J lost 1 base, and 3 bases lay in between. The CDR3 loop spans 14 amino acids.

This clone was recorded once. The chain uses TRBV28 and TRBJ1-6; D is uncertain. V lost 2 bases and J 7 bases, leaving 12 bases between the germline ends. The V gene's germline CDR1 is MDHEN and CDR2 SYDVKM. CDR3 length: 15 amino acids. CDR3 residues: CASSLQEAGNSPLHF. Written as DNA, the CDR3 is TGTGCCAGCAGTTTACAGGAGGCGGGGAATTCACCCCTCCACTTT.

This clone was counted only a few times. The chain uses TRBV6-1 and TRBJ1-2; 10 nucleotides match TRBD1. V shed 8 bases, J shed 8 bases, and the junction held 8 bases outside the gene matches. The CDR3 covers 13 residues. Germline V CDR1 and CDR2: MNHNS, SASEGT. As DNA, the CDR3 is TGTGCCAGCCGGGGGGACAGGGGATCCGGCTACACCTTC. Translating gives CASRGDRGSGYTF.

The chain uses TRBV10-1 and TRBJ2-7; TRBD2 might be the D (6 bases). Germline values: CDR1 WNHNN, CDR2 SYGVQD (reference sequence). V gave up 3 bases and J gave up 5 bases, with 20 bases separating them. This CDR3 is 16 amino acids long. This CDR3 reads CASSDSSRRGRNEQYF. For the CDR3, the DNA is TGCGCCAGCAGTGACTCCTCCCGGAGGGGTCGAAACGAGCAGTACTTC.

Note on this clone: The junction does not match germline at one end; this may be a read error. The chain employs TRBV7-2 and TRBJ2-7, with 7 nucleotides matching TRBD1. The CDR3 spans 16 residues. Germline loops: CDR1 SGHTA, CDR2 FQGNSA. DNA of the CDR3: TGTGCCAGCAGCCTACCATCGACGGACAGGACTTACGGGCAGTACTTC. Translating gives CASSLPSTDRTYGQYF.